This paragraph covers one T cell receptor beta chain sequence. Its antigen is not known. The data were taken from a study of CD8+ T cells in alopecia areata. Regarding the study as a whole: Scalp lesions, especially in alopecia totalis/universalis, had higher clonality than normal scalp.

As the sequencing template, cDNA was produced by extracting RNA and reverse transcribing it. The method was immunoSEQ multiplex PCR; TCRdb's version includes in-frame clones alone and lacks a portion of them. Here the sample spans tens of thousands of clones, roughly 47% being singletons. The germline gives CDR1 SQVTM, CDR2 ANQGSEA. V gave up 7 bases and J gave up 6 bases, with 6 bases separating them. The CDR3 is made up of 9 amino acids. The authors sorted CD4+ and CD8+ T cells from PBMCs. This sequence was found in a human donor with alopecia areata. The specimen sequenced was NKG2D-high CD8+ T cells sorted from blood. This chain connects TRBV29-1 to TRBJ1-1; D is undetermined. The CDR3 loop is CSGLPEAFF. CDR3 sequence (DNA): TGCAGCGGGCTCCCTGAAGCTTTCTTT.